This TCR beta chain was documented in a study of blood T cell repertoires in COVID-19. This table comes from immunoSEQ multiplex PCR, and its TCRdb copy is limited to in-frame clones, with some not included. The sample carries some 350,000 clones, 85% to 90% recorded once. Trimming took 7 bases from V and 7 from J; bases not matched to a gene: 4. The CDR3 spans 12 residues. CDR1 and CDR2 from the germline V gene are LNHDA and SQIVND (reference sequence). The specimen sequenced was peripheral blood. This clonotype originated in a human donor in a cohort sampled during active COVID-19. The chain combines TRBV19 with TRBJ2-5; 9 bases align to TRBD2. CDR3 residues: CASKAGGGTQYF. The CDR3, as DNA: TGTGCCAGTAAAGCGGGGGGTGGGACCCAGTACTTC. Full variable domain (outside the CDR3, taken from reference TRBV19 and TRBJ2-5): DGGITQSPKYLFRKEGQNVTLSCEQNLNHDAMYWYRQDPGQGLRLIYYSQIVNDFQKGDIAEGYSVSREKKESFPLTVTSAQKNPTAFYLCASKAGGGTQYFGPGTRLLVL.